A selection of T cell receptor beta chains follows, all from one sample in a study of cytomegalovirus exposure and HLA in healthy donors. Clones were read by immunoSEQ multiplex PCR, and TCRdb kept only the in-frame ones, dropping some. Here the sample spans more than 150,000 clones, about 79% being singletons. Sequencing used PBMCs. These TCRs come from a girl aged 2 to 10 in good health and CMV-seropositive. Both conserved end residues are part of each CDR3. The D gene is left open where the match is weak. Clone size is shown for a subset of rows, as once, few, many or a class of expanded clone.

CDR3: CASSYDRVNYGYTF
DNA: TGTGCCAGCAGTTACGACAGGGTAAACTATGGCTACACCTTC
V: TRBV6-5
J: TRBJ1-2
size: once
D: TRBD1

CDR3: CAWSARGRGTETQYF
DNA: TGTGCCTGGAGTGCAAGGGGCAGGGGGACGGAGACCCAGTACTTC
V: TRBV30
J: TRBJ2-5
size: .
D: TRBD1

CDR3: CASTSLGPGGEQYF
DNA: TGTGCCAGTACCTCGTTGGGGCCCGGGGGCGAGCAGTACTTC
V: TRBV19
J: TRBJ2-7
size: .
D: .

CDR3: CASSHNQGNTIYF
DNA: TGTGCCAGCAGCCACAATCAGGGAAACACCATATATTTT
V: TRBV7-2
J: TRBJ1-3
size: .
D: .

CDR3: CASSPAGVGEAFF
DNA: TGTGCCAGCTCACCAGCGGGAGTTGGTGAAGCTTTCTTT
V: TRBV18
J: TRBJ1-1
size: .
D: .

CDR3: CATSRVLLPGQYNEQFF
DNA: TGTGCCACCAGCAGAGTGTTACTCCCGGGACAATACAATGAGCAGTTCTTC
V: TRBV15
J: TRBJ2-1
size: .
D: .

CDR3: CASTRVGTRDTGELFF
DNA: TGCGCCAGCACCCGGGTCGGGACTAGGGACACCGGGGAGCTGTTTTTT
V: TRBV5-1
J: TRBJ2-2
size: .
D: TRBD2

CDR3: CASSFGQGGYNEQFF
DNA: TGTGCCAGCAGCTTCGGACAGGGAGGCTACAATGAGCAGTTCTTC
V: TRBV7-2
J: TRBJ2-1
size: once
D: TRBD1

CDR3: CASSQIPTRGKNQPQHF
DNA: TGCGCCAGCAGCCAAATCCCGACCAGAGGGAAAAATCAGCCCCAGCATTTT
V: TRBV4-1
J: TRBJ1-5
size: .
D: .

CDR3: CATPSQYF
DNA: TGTGCCACACCGAGCCAGTACTTC
V: TRBV19
J: TRBJ2-5
size: .
D: .

CDR3: CASSRTGWSGELFF
DNA: TGTGCCAGCAGTCGCACAGGGTGGTCCGGGGAGCTGTTTTTT
V: TRBV28
J: TRBJ2-2
size: .
D: .

CDR3: CASSLGTVSSYEQYF
DNA: TGTGCCAGCAGCTTGGGGACAGTAAGCTCCTACGAGCAGTACTTC
V: TRBV5-4
J: TRBJ2-7
size: .
D: .

CDR3: CSASSVYEQYF
DNA: TGCAGTGCTAGTTCTGTTTACGAGCAGTACTTC
V: TRBV20-1
J: TRBJ2-7
size: once
D: .

CDR3: CASSLHPGQGAYEQYF
DNA: TGTGCCAGCAGTTTACACCCGGGACAGGGGGCCTACGAGCAGTACTTC
V: TRBV27
J: TRBJ2-7
size: .
D: TRBD1

CDR3: CASSYQMNTEAFF
DNA: TGTGCCAGCAGCTATCAGATGAACACTGAAGCTTTCTTT
V: TRBV11-1
J: TRBJ1-1
size: .
D: .

CDR3: CASSLNPGQGGEQYF
DNA: TGTGCCAGCAGCTTAAATCCGGGACAGGGGGGGGAGCAGTACTTC
V: TRBV11-2
J: TRBJ2-7
size: .
D: TRBD1

CDR3: CASSFVDRGEQFF
DNA: TGTGCCAGCAGTTTCGTGGACAGAGGTGAGCAGTTCTTC
V: TRBV28
J: TRBJ2-1
size: .
D: .

CDR3: CASKDRPNLANEKLFF
DNA: TGTGCCAGCAAGGACAGGCCCAATCTGGCTAATGAAAAACTGTTTTTT
V: TRBV2
J: TRBJ1-4
size: .
D: TRBD1

CDR3: CASSLDRVLQTNEQFF
DNA: TGTGCCAGCAGCTTGGACAGGGTGCTACAGACCAATGAGCAGTTCTTC
V: TRBV5-4
J: TRBJ2-1
size: few
D: .

CDR3: CASSLVEGLRDTEAFF
DNA: TGTGCCAGCAGCTTAGTAGAGGGCCTACGAGACACTGAAGCTTTCTTT
V: TRBV11-3
J: TRBJ1-1
size: .
D: .

CDR3: CASSLSLHYEQYF
DNA: TGCGCCAGCAGCTTGTCTTTACACTACGAGCAGTACTTC
V: TRBV5-1
J: TRBJ2-7
size: .
D: .

CDR3: CASSPGTGDNSPLHF
DNA: TGTGCCAGCAGCCCGGGGACAGGGGATAATTCACCCCTCCACTTT
V: TRBV7-8
J: TRBJ1-6
size: .
D: TRBD1

CDR3: CSVGGQGANGYTF
DNA: TGCAGCGTTGGGGGACAGGGGGCTAATGGCTACACCTTC
V: TRBV29-1
J: TRBJ1-2
size: .
D: TRBD1

CDR3: CASSPPQENTEAFF
DNA: TGTGCCAGCAGTCCCCCCCAGGAGAACACTGAAGCTTTCTTT
V: TRBV28
J: TRBJ1-1
size: few
D: .

CDR3: CASSLSPGSVDTQYF
DNA: TGCGCCAGCAGCTTGAGTCCAGGATCGGTAGATACGCAGTATTTT
V: TRBV5-1
J: TRBJ2-3
size: .
D: .

CDR3: CASSLQRIPDTQYF
DNA: TGTGCCAGCAGCTTACAGAGGATCCCAGATACGCAGTATTTT
V: TRBV7-2
J: TRBJ2-3
size: .
D: .

CDR3: CATSRDSGYEQYF
DNA: TGTGCCACCAGCAGAGACAGCGGGTACGAGCAGTACTTC
V: TRBV15
J: TRBJ2-7
size: .
D: .

CDR3: CASSLDPDRIYGYTF
DNA: TGTGCCAGCAGTTTAGACCCCGACAGGATCTATGGCTACACCTTC
V: TRBV27
J: TRBJ1-2
size: .
D: .

CDR3: CASSLDFYGELFF
DNA: TGTGCCAGCAGCCTCGACTTTTACGGGGAGCTGTTTTTT
V: TRBV5-6
J: TRBJ2-2
size: .
D: .

CDR3: CASSPRTGTNTEAFF
DNA: TGTGCCAGCAGCCCTCGGACAGGGACGAACACTGAAGCTTTCTTT
V: TRBV11-3
J: TRBJ1-1
size: .
D: TRBD1

CDR3: CAWSVVPDSEAFF
DNA: TGTGCCTGGAGTGTAGTCCCGGACTCTGAAGCTTTCTTT
V: TRBV30
J: TRBJ1-1
size: .
D: .

CDR3: CASSLTWNTEAFF
DNA: TGCGCCAGCAGCTTGACTTGGAACACTGAAGCTTTCTTT
V: TRBV5-1
J: TRBJ1-1
size: .
D: .

CDR3: CAISDPGQGWYGYTF
DNA: TGTGCCATCAGCGATCCGGGACAGGGTTGGTATGGCTACACCTTC
V: TRBV10-3
J: TRBJ1-2
size: .
D: TRBD1

CDR3: CATSRTPGQGWNEQFF
DNA: TGTGCCACCAGCAGGACGCCGGGACAGGGGTGGAATGAGCAGTTCTTC
V: TRBV15
J: TRBJ2-1
size: .
D: TRBD1

CDR3: CASSFLTGDEQFF
DNA: TGCGCCAGCAGCTTTCTGACAGGGGATGAGCAGTTCTTC
V: TRBV5-1
J: TRBJ2-1
size: .
D: TRBD1

CDR3: CASSQELGLAGVFFF
DNA: TGCGCCAGCAGCCAAGAATTGGGACTAGCGGGAGTATTTTTCTTC
V: TRBV4-1
J: TRBJ2-1
size: .
D: TRBD2

CDR3: CASSFMTGETEAFF
DNA: TGTGCCAGCAGCTTCATGACAGGGGAGACTGAAGCTTTCTTT
V: TRBV2
J: TRBJ1-1
size: .
D: TRBD1

CDR3: CASSLEVAIDTQYF
DNA: TGCGCCAGCAGCTTGGAAGTAGCGATAGATACGCAGTATTTT
V: TRBV5-1
J: TRBJ2-3
size: .
D: .

CDR3: CAISETRQGNTIYF
DNA: TGTGCCATCAGTGAGACCAGACAAGGAAACACCATATATTTT
V: TRBV10-3
J: TRBJ1-3
size: .
D: .

CDR3: CASSRGASTDTQYF
DNA: TGTGCCAGCAGCCGGGGGGCCAGCACAGATACGCAGTATTTT
V: TRBV11-3
J: TRBJ2-3
size: .
D: .

CDR3: CASRRGNEKLFF
DNA: TGTGCCAGCCGTCGGGGTAATGAAAAACTGTTTTTT
V: TRBV27
J: TRBJ1-4
size: .
D: .

CDR3: CASSYLGGNQPQHF
DNA: TGTGCCAGCAGTTACCTAGGGGGCAATCAGCCCCAGCATTTT
V: TRBV6-5
J: TRBJ1-5
size: .
D: .

CDR3: CAWSVRGFEQFF
DNA: TGTGCCTGGAGTGTACGAGGTTTTGAGCAGTTCTTC
V: TRBV30
J: TRBJ2-1
size: .
D: .

CDR3: CASSQTLLASPPQYF
DNA: TGCGCCAGCAGCCAAACCCTACTAGCGTCCCCCCCCCAGTACTTC
V: TRBV4-1
J: TRBJ2-5
size: .
D: TRBD2

CDR3: CASMERQGEGEAFF
DNA: TGTGCCAGTATGGAGAGACAGGGGGAAGGAGAAGCTTTCTTT
V: TRBV19
J: TRBJ1-1
size: .
D: TRBD1

CDR3: CASSPPPEGGITSGANVLTF
DNA: TGTGCCAGCAGCCCACCCCCGGAGGGGGGGATTACCTCTGGGGCCAACGTCCTGACTTTC
V: TRBV5-4
J: TRBJ2-6
size: .
D: .

CDR3: CASSFGDFYEQYF
DNA: TGTGCCAGCAGTTTTGGGGACTTCTACGAGCAGTACTTC
V: TRBV6-1
J: TRBJ2-7
size: .
D: .

CDR3: CASSYTGMNTEAFF
DNA: TGTGCCAGCAGTTATACAGGGATGAACACTGAAGCTTTCTTT
V: TRBV2
J: TRBJ1-1
size: few
D: .

CDR3: CASSGIPEFDGGNEKLFF
DNA: TGTGCCAGCAGTGGTATTCCGGAATTCGACGGCGGGAATGAAAAACTGTTTTTT
V: TRBV6-4
J: TRBJ1-4
size: .
D: .

CDR3: CASSSSSGQNTDTQYF
DNA: TGTGCCAGCAGCTCGTCTAGCGGCCAAAACACAGATACGCAGTATTTT
V: TRBV7-9
J: TRBJ2-3
size: .
D: TRBD2

CDR3: CASRDRSLNEKLFF
DNA: TGTGCCAGCAGAGACAGGTCCTTGAATGAAAAACTGTTTTTT
V: TRBV6-5
J: TRBJ1-4
size: .
D: .

CDR3: CASSFSGRANTGELFF
DNA: TGTGCCAGCAGCTTTAGCGGGAGAGCGAACACCGGGGAGCTGTTTTTT
V: TRBV5-4
J: TRBJ2-2
size: .
D: TRBD2

CDR3: CASSRYGTANTGELFF
DNA: TGTGCCAGCAGTCGTTACGGGACAGCGAACACCGGGGAGCTGTTTTTT
V: TRBV27
J: TRBJ2-2
size: .
D: TRBD1

CDR3: CASSLLGEGETQYF
DNA: TGCGCCAGCAGCTTGCTGGGCGAGGGAGAGACCCAGTACTTC
V: TRBV5-1
J: TRBJ2-5
size: .
D: .

CDR3: CASSPVGARQETQYF
DNA: TGTGCCAGCAGCCCTGTGGGGGCGCGTCAAGAGACCCAGTACTTC
V: TRBV2
J: TRBJ2-5
size: .
D: .

CDR3: CAISLGLGASYEQYF
DNA: TGTGCCATCAGCCTAGGACTAGGGGCGTCCTACGAGCAGTACTTC
V: TRBV10-3
J: TRBJ2-7
size: .
D: TRBD2

CDR3: CASSPGQGYSGYTF
DNA: TGTGCCAGCAGTCCGGGACAGGGATACAGTGGCTACACCTTC
V: TRBV6-5
J: TRBJ1-2
size: .
D: TRBD1